This TCR beta chain is drawn from a study of T cells in localized non-small cell lung cancer. The protocol was immunoSEQ multiplex PCR, while the TCRdb copy is restricted to in-frame clones and leaves out a portion. The sample lists about 57,000 clones; 80% to 95% were seen once. A word on this clone: Its antigen remains unidentified.

Whole-study findings and limits: Overall survival was longer when the density of T cells in the blood was higher. Among the tissues sampled, uninvolved adjacent lung had the highest T cell clonality, above tumor. When the top 100 tumor clones were examined, a median about 60 of them also appeared in the adjacent lung, which was paired and uninvolved. Since sequencing was restricted to only one region of the tumor, intratumor heterogeneity remains a possibility.

Germline CDR1 is SEHNR and CDR2 is FQNEAQ (reference sequence). Losses at the gene ends were 3 bases for V and 4 bases for J; bases not matched to a gene: 13. This CDR3 region has 17 residues. The chain uses TRBV7-9 and TRBJ2-3; 7 bases align to TRBD2. The TCR originated in a man aged 35 to 70 with stage I lung adenocarcinoma. Here the sequenced sample was peripheral blood, taken before any cancer treatment. CDR3 DNA: TGTGCCAGCAGCTTGCCCCGTGGGAGGGTCTCGGCAGATACGCAGTATTTT. Translating gives CASSLPRGRVSADTQYF.